This paragraph covers one TCR beta chain sequence. Antigen unknown. This sample was taken from a study of identical twins. Whole-study results and caveats: Twins shared beta out-of-frame sequences in excess, but this excess was weaker. The conclusions drew on cross-sectional statistical analysis instead of tracking the same donors. Twins shared out-of-frame alpha sequences with excess low generation probability.

A universal primer site was created by template switching, with the cDNA bearing unique molecular identifiers. TCRdb reanalysed the 5' RACE reads using MiXCR and keeps one entry per CDR3 protein. This sample carries 310,000 or so distinct CDR3 sequences, 9.5% of them seen once, and the ten largest clones take 6% to 8.5%. Germline V CDR1 and CDR2: MNHNS, SASEGT. Trimming cost V 5 bases and J 0 bases, with 16 bases left between them. The CDR3 length is 16 residues. These same records also appear under a second study, on yellow fever vaccine responses in identical twins.

This receptor was taken from a woman aged 18-29 years in good health. Sequencing input: CD8+ T cells sorted from blood. This rearrangement joins TRBV6-1 to TRBJ2-5; D is perhaps TRBD1 or TRBD2 (5 bases each). The CDR3 DNA sequence: TGTGCCAGCAGTCCCCTGAGTGGGACCCACCAAGAGACCCAGTACTTC. It specifies CASSPLSGTHQETQYF.